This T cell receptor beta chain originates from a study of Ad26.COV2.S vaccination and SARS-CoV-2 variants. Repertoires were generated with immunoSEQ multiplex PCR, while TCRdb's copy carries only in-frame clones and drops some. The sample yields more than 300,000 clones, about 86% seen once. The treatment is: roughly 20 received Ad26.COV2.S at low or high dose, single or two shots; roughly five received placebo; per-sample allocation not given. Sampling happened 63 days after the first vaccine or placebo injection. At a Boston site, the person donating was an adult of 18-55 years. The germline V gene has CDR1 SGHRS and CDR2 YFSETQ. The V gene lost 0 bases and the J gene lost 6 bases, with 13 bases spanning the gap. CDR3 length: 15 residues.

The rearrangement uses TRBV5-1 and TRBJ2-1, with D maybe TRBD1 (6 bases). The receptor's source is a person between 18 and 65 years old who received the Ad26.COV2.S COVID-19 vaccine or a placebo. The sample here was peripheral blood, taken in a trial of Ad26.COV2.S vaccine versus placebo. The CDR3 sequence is CASSLAGQTTNEQFF. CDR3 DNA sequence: TGCGCCAGCAGCTTGGCCGGACAGACCACCAATGAGCAGTTCTTC. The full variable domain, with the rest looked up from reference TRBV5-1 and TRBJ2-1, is KAGVTQTPRYLIKTRGQQVTLSCSPISGHRSVSWYQQTPGQGLQFLFEYFSETQRNKGNFPGRFSGRQFSNSRSEMNVSTLELGDSALYLCASSLAGQTTNEQFFGPGTRLTVL.